The rows below give T cell receptor beta chains drawn from one sample of a study of cytomegalovirus exposure and HLA in healthy donors. Here immunoSEQ multiplex PCR was the method, and the copy in TCRdb shows in-frame clones only, minus some. This table holds about 160,000 clones, around 80% found once. The sequenced sample consisted of PBMCs. All receptors come from a male donor in good health and CMV-seropositive. The conserved cysteine and the conserved F or W are not part of the CDR3 here.

CDR3	V	J
ASSTGQGPYEQY	TRBV7-6	-
ASSERIGEQF	TRBV19	TRBJ2-1
ASSEWGGRVAF	TRBV6-1	TRBJ1-1
ASPRQIPGAPHQPQH	TRBV27	TRBJ1-5
ASSSQGANEQF	TRBV27	TRBJ2-1
ASSLQGKTPQH	TRBV27	TRBJ1-5
ASRLAGQTDTQY	TRBV7-6	TRBJ2-3
ASMLAGGGDTQY	TRBV10-2	TRBJ2-3
ASKRDSATNEKLF	TRBV28	TRBJ1-4
ASSPPGQGSYGYT	TRBV6-5	TRBJ1-2
ASKPGGTGGYEQY	TRBV27	-
ASSYSPQWEKLF	TRBV6-5	TRBJ1-4
ASSPDTGNYGYT	TRBV7-9	TRBJ1-2
AWSPRLYGYT	TRBV30	TRBJ1-2
ASSGTTSDEQY	TRBV5-4	TRBJ2-7
AGTDRGNYGYT	TRBV28	TRBJ1-2
ASSLGQGVRELF	TRBV7-6	TRBJ2-2
ASRTGAGVDTEAF	TRBV6-1	TRBJ1-1
ASKLQGYSNQPQH	TRBV6-1	TRBJ1-5
AWSVGGTSNQPQH	TRBV30	TRBJ1-5
ASSQGTSGLQETQY	TRBV11-3	TRBJ2-5
SSSFVGQGSRYNQPQH	TRBV7-9	TRBJ1-5
ASSAGTPWQY	TRBV2	TRBJ2-7
ASSLQGAPWEQY	TRBV6-5	TRBJ2-7
SVVPGQGDGYT	TRBV29-1	TRBJ1-2
ASSLGGPTGAYGYT	TRBV13	TRBJ1-2
ASSPRTSGETQY	TRBV6-1	TRBJ2-5
ASSSWDRDFHGYT	TRBV19	TRBJ1-2
ASSLGLAGESGRDEQY	TRBV11-3	TRBJ2-7
ASSLAIGAVNYGYT	TRBV5-1	TRBJ1-2
ASSRGDGYYEQY	TRBV27	TRBJ2-7
ASSGNRESSYEQY	TRBV13	TRBJ2-7
ARSLGKPGQGDEQY	TRBV5-3	TRBJ2-7
ASSMDGQGQLYGYT	TRBV19	TRBJ1-2
ASSRIRGSYEQY	TRBV7-2	TRBJ2-7
SVEWDTEKLF	TRBV29-1	TRBJ1-4
ASSLSGRTTSGNTIY	TRBV5-1	TRBJ1-3
ASSQDRGYTEAF	TRBV6-1	TRBJ1-1
SVGAGGSGSEQY	TRBV29-1	TRBJ2-7
ASRGAGISYNEQF	TRBV7-2	TRBJ2-1
ASILGSGETQY	TRBV6-1	TRBJ2-5
AWSVLPGNEKLF	TRBV30	TRBJ1-4
ASSYSASANTGELF	TRBV6-5	TRBJ2-2
ASSSTGVKFYEQY	TRBV28	TRBJ2-7
ASADLSGLAKEQF	TRBV6-6	TRBJ2-1
ATSRDLSDHSNQPQH	TRBV15	TRBJ1-5
ASSETGVTNEKLF	TRBV7-2	TRBJ1-4
ASSTSGANSGELF	TRBV21-1	TRBJ2-2
SGGRLAGDNEQF	TRBV29-1	TRBJ2-1
ASSLAWDTGELF	TRBV4-3	TRBJ2-2
ASSFFGQGASEAF	TRBV27	TRBJ1-1
ASSLNRGQSYEQY	TRBV5-4	TRBJ2-7